This entry lists 20 T cell receptor beta chains sequenced from one sample in a study of T cell changes during pregnancy in multiple sclerosis. Generated by immunoSEQ multiplex PCR, the TCRdb table keeps only in-frame clones and is missing some. This table holds around 47,000 clones, about 95% found once. This specimen consisted of peripheral blood, obtained in the second trimester of pregnancy. Receptors were obtained from a female donor with multiple sclerosis, enrolled in a pregnancy study.

The J gene is TRBJ2-6, the V gene TRBV5-4, with TRBD1 identical over 9 bases. CDR3 length: 18 residues. Germline V gives CDR1 SGHNT, CDR2 YYREEE (reference sequence). Losses at the gene ends were 4 bases for V and 2 bases for J; bases not matched to a gene: 10. This chain's CDR3 is CASSRRDRAAPGANVLTF. The CDR3 nucleotides read TGTGCCAGCAGCCGTCGGGACAGGGCCGCCCCTGGGGCCAACGTCCTGACTTTC.

This clone was picked up one time. The J gene is TRBJ2-1, the V gene TRBV18; D is undetermined. Trimming cost V 2 bases and J 6 bases, with 11 bases left between them. CDR3 length equals 14 residues. Germline CDR1 and CDR2: KGHSH and LQKENI. The chain's CDR3 is CASSPILSPNEQFF. CDR3 nucleotide sequence: TGTGCCAGCTCACCAATCCTATCTCCCAATGAGCAGTTCTTC.

This chain connects TRBV5-1 to TRBJ1-2, with 10 positions matching TRBD1. The length of the CDR3 is 17 residues. The J segment lost 2 bases and the V segment lost 3 bases, leaving 10 bases of the junction unmatched. Germline CDR1 reads SGHRS; CDR2 reads YFSETQ. CDR3 residues: CASSSGGTGASNYGYTF. As DNA, the CDR3 is TGCGCCAGCAGCTCGGGCGGGACAGGGGCGTCGAACTATGGCTACACCTTC.

The chain links TRBV5-5 to TRBJ2-3; 11 bases fit TRBD2. V trimming: 2 bases; J trimming: 1 base; junction bases outside the gene matches: 9. Germline values: CDR1 SGHKS, CDR2 YYEKEE (reference sequence). The CDR3 length is 18 residues. The CDR3 loop is CASSLGLAGGRGTDTQYF. As DNA, the CDR3 is TGTGCCAGCAGCTTAGGCCTAGCGGGGGGTAGGGGCACAGATACGCAGTATTTT.

This chain connects TRBV7-3 to TRBJ2-1, with 9 bases identical to TRBD2. Losses at the gene ends were 2 bases for V and 8 bases for J; bases not matched to a gene: 7. The CDR3 length is 15 residues. In germline, CDR1 is SGHTA, CDR2 FQGTGA. Here the CDR3 DNA reads TGTGCCAGCAGCTTAGGGCGGGGGGGGTTCGATGAGCAGTTCTTC. Amino acids: CASSLGRGGFDEQFF. Looking up the rest from reference TRBV7-3 and TRBJ2-1 gives the full variable domain: GAGVSQTPSNKVTEKGKYVELRCDPISGHTALYWYRQSLGQGPEFLIYFQGTGAADDSGLPNDRFFAVRPEGSVSTLKIQRTERGDSAVYLCASSLGRGGFDEQFFGPGTRLTVL.

V usage is TRBV6-6 and J usage is TRBJ1-1, with 7 bases matching TRBD1. The CDR3 is made up of 15 amino acids. Germline V CDR1 and CDR2: MNHNY, SVGAGI (reference sequence). With V trimmed by 2 bases and J by 5 bases, 8 bases remained unmatched. CDR3 bases: TGTGCCAGCAGTTACGAAGGGGGCTGGAAGACTGAAGCTTTCTTT. Its protein product is CASSYEGGWKTEAFF.

The chain carries TRBV27 and TRBJ2-1, with 10 bases that match TRBD2. The CDR3 runs to 15 residues. V gave up 2 bases and J gave up 10 bases; unmatched junction bases: 8. Germline values: CDR1 MNHEY, CDR2 SMNVEV (reference sequence). For the CDR3, the DNA is TGTGCCAGCAGTTTAGGGGCTAGCGGGAGACGGGAGCAGTTCTTC. Encoded protein: CASSLGASGRREQFF.

This clone was seen a single time. The gene calls are TRBV5-5 and TRBJ1-5, with D perhaps TRBD1 (5 bases). Trimming left V 0 bases short and J 4 bases short, with 20 bases between. The CDR3 has 18 residues. Germline assignment: CDR1 SGHKS and CDR2 YYEKEE (reference sequence). For the CDR3, the DNA is TGTGCCAGCAGCTTGGCCCCGGGACCGCTGGGGGGGAATCAGCCCCAGCATTTT. Protein product: CASSLAPGPLGGNQPQHF.

The chain has TRBV11-3 and TRBJ2-1; 10 bases are a match to TRBD1. With V trimmed by 5 bases and J by 2 bases, 9 bases remained unmatched. This CDR3 has 17 amino acids. CDR1 is SGHNT, CDR2 YENEEA, per germline. CDR3 DNA: TGTGCCAGCAGCAAAACCCCCGGGACAGGGGCCTACAATGAGCAGTTCTTC. It codes for CASSKTPGTGAYNEQFF. The whole variable domain, filled in from reference TRBV11-3 and TRBJ2-1, reads EAGVVQSPRYKIIEKKQPVAFWCNPISGHNTLYWYLQNLGQGPELLIRYENEEAVDDSQLPKDRFSAERLKGVDSTLKIQPAELGDSAVYLCASSKTPGTGAYNEQFFGPGTRLTVL.

The chain couples TRBV4-2 to TRBJ2-7, with 7 bases identical to TRBD1. The V gene end was trimmed by 1 base and the J gene end by 2 bases; junction bases not matched to a gene: 5. Per the germline V gene, CDR1 is LGHNA and CDR2 is YNFKEQ. CDR3 length: 15 amino acids. CDR3 amino acids: CASSQVEGATYEQYF. DNA for the CDR3: TGTGCCAGCAGCCAAGTTGAGGGGGCAACCTACGAGCAGTACTTC.

This chain uses TRBV19 with TRBJ1-1; weak D call: TRBD1 (6 bases). V was trimmed by 4 bases and J by 1 base, leaving 13 bases between them. This CDR3 spans 15 amino acids. From germline, CDR1 is LNHDA and CDR2 SQIVND (reference sequence). The CDR3 here is CASSSQGPENTEAFF. The CDR3 DNA reads TGTGCCAGTAGTAGTCAGGGGCCGGAGAACACTGAAGCTTTCTTT.

This chain connects TRBV5-1 to TRBJ2-5, with TRBD1 matching over 7 bases. This CDR3 spans 14 amino acids. Germline values: CDR1 SGHRS, CDR2 YFSETQ. Losses at the gene ends were 7 bases for V and 5 bases for J; bases not matched to a gene: 11. CDR3 DNA sequence: TGCGCCAGCCGAGAAAGGCAACAGGGGGAGACCCAGTACTTC. The encoded protein is CASRERQQGETQYF. Supplemented by reference TRBV5-1 and TRBJ2-5, the full variable domain reads KAGVTQTPRYLIKTRGQQVTLSCSPISGHRSVSWYQQTPGQGLQFLFEYFSETQRNKGNFPGRFSGRQFSNSRSEMNVSTLELGDSALYLCASRERQQGETQYFGPGTRLLVL.

J is TRBJ2-2 and V is TRBV7-2; TRBD2 matches 7 bases. V dropped 6 bases and J dropped 4; count of bases not matched to a gene: 14. Germline CDR1 and CDR2: SGHTA and FQGNSA. This CDR3 has 17 residues. In nucleotides, the CDR3 is TGTGCCAGCAGACGGGCCGGTTGGGGGAGGGGCACCGGGGAGCTGTTTTTT. It is translated as CASRRAGWGRGTGELFF. Together with reference TRBV7-2 and TRBJ2-2, the CDR3 gives the full variable domain: GAGVSQSPSNKVTEKGKDVELRCDPISGHTALYWYRQSLGQGLEFLIYFQGNSAPDKSGLPSDRFSAERTGGSVSTLTIQRTQQEDSAVYLCASRRAGWGRGTGELFFGEGSRLTVL.

V gene TRBV7-2 combines with J gene TRBJ2-3; 8 bases are shared with TRBD2. This CDR3 comprises 14 residues. Germline values: CDR1 SGHTA, CDR2 FQGNSA. The trim removed 3 bases at V and 3 bases at J, leaving 2 bases unmatched. The CDR3 DNA reads as TGTGCCAGCAGCTTTGGCGGGGGGACAGATACGCAGTATTTT. This gives the protein CASSFGGGTDTQYF.

This rearrangement joins TRBV11-3 to TRBJ2-2; 10 bases line up with TRBD1. Germline trimming cut 5 bases from V and 5 bases from J; bases unmatched to any gene: 8. Germline V gives CDR1 SGHNT, CDR2 YENEEA. The CDR3 has 16 residues. Here the CDR3 DNA reads TGTGCCAGCAGCCTCCGGACAGGGGGTTTAACCGGGGAGCTGTTTTTT. Translated, it gives CASSLRTGGLTGELFF.

The rearrangement joins TRBV7-9 to TRBJ1-4; D is undetermined. V lost 5 bases to trimming and J lost 7 bases, with 17 bases between them. The CDR3 length is 15 residues. From germline, CDR1 is SEHNR and CDR2 FQNEAQ (reference sequence). The CDR3 region has the DNA TGTGCCAGCAGCGCCGGAAGGGTGCGGGGTGAAAAACTGTTTTTT. Amino acids: CASSAGRVRGEKLFF.

The J gene is TRBJ2-6, the V gene TRBV30; D remains ambiguous. This CDR3 is built from 15 residues. The germline gives CDR1 GTSNPN, CDR2 SVGIG (reference sequence). V lost 5 bases and J lost 1, with 12 bases in between. This CDR3 reads CAWAMLRSGANVLTF. CDR3 bases: TGTGCCTGGGCTATGTTGAGGTCTGGGGCCAACGTCCTGACTTTC.

This chain joins TRBV5-1 and TRBJ2-1; 7 bases are shared with TRBD2. The germline V gene encodes CDR1 SGHRS and CDR2 YFSETQ. Trimming took 1 base from V and 7 from J; bases not matched to a gene: 8. There are 15 residues in the CDR3. Here the CDR3 reads CASSLWAGEENEQFF. In DNA, the CDR3 is TGCGCCAGCAGCTTGTGGGCGGGAGAGGAAAATGAGCAGTTCTTC. The entire variable domain, with the rest obtained from reference TRBV5-1 and TRBJ2-1, is as follows: KAGVTQTPRYLIKTRGQQVTLSCSPISGHRSVSWYQQTPGQGLQFLFEYFSETQRNKGNFPGRFSGRQFSNSRSEMNVSTLELGDSALYLCASSLWAGEENEQFFGPGTRLTVL.

V gene TRBV30 combines with J gene TRBJ1-2; the match to TRBD1 covers 11 bases. Germline CDR1 and CDR2: GTSNPN and SVGIG (reference sequence). The CDR3 extends over 13 amino acids. J lost 5 bases, V lost 3 bases, and 2 bases had no gene match. CDR3 nucleotides: TGTGCCTGGAGCCGGGACAGGGGGTATGGCTACACCTTC. It yields the protein CAWSRDRGYGYTF.

V gene TRBV5-1 combines with J gene TRBJ2-7; 10 bases fit TRBD1. CDR1 is SGHRS and CDR2 is YFSETQ in the germline V gene. This CDR3 spans 16 amino acids. The trim removed 4 bases at V and 1 base at J, leaving 8 bases unmatched. This CDR3 is CASSHGSGQGSYEQYF. DNA for the CDR3: TGCGCCAGCAGCCACGGGTCGGGACAGGGGTCCTACGAGCAGTACTTC. Variable domain in full (rest from reference TRBV5-1 and TRBJ2-7): KAGVTQTPRYLIKTRGQQVTLSCSPISGHRSVSWYQQTPGQGLQFLFEYFSETQRNKGNFPGRFSGRQFSNSRSEMNVSTLELGDSALYLCASSHGSGQGSYEQYFGPGTRLTVT.